The next 27 T cell receptor beta chains were all read from a single sample in a study of cytomegalovirus exposure and HLA in healthy donors. PCR was performed using 60 Vbeta and 13 Jbeta primers. Sequenced by immunoSEQ multiplex PCR; TCRdb stores in-frame clones only, minus some. The sample shows around 140,000 clones, around 66% of them seen only once. Sequencing used PBMCs. Receptors were obtained from an older woman in good health and CMV-seronegative.

This clone was picked up a small number of times. The chain has TRBV27 and TRBJ1-2; perhaps TRBD1 as D (6 bases). The ends were cut back, 4 bases at V and 4 bases at J, with 13 bases in the middle. From germline, CDR1 is MNHEY and CDR2 SMNVEV (reference sequence). The CDR3 has 14 residues. The CDR3 DNA is TGTGCCAGCAGTTCGGGGGGGCGGAGCTATGGCTACACCTTC. The encoded protein is CASSSGGRSYGYTF.

As for this clone: Other DNA sequences of this sample code for an identical CDR3. The chain uses TRBV5-4 and TRBJ2-1; 7 bases line up with TRBD2. The V segment lost 3 bases and the J segment 0 bases; nucleotides outside the gene matches: 3. The CDR3 length is 15 residues. Per germline, CDR1 SGHNT and CDR2 YYREEE (reference sequence). This CDR3 is CASSSSGGSYNEQFF. The CDR3 DNA reads TGTGCCAGCAGCTCTAGCGGTGGCTCCTACAATGAGCAGTTCTTC.

The V and J genes are TRBV27 and TRBJ2-5; 11 bases are a match to TRBD2. With 4 bases clipped from V and 4 bases from J, the junction kept 26 bases outside the gene matches. CDR1 and CDR2 from the germline V gene are MNHEY and SMNVEV (reference sequence). The CDR3 is 22 residues long. The CDR3 protein is CASSSSGTPLILAGGGRETQYF. In DNA form, the CDR3 reads TGTGCCAGCAGTTCCTCCGGGACCCCACTCATCCTAGCGGGGGGCGGGCGAGAGACCCAGTACTTC.

This clone was detected once. The chain links TRBV7-2 to TRBJ2-3; 10 bases fit TRBD2. The CDR3 consists of 15 residues. In germline, CDR1 is SGHTA, CDR2 FQGNSA. V lost 4 bases, J lost 6 bases, and 7 bases stayed unmatched. The CDR3 DNA follows: TGTGCCAGCAGCTCGCAGCGGGGGGGCGCGGATACGCAGTATTTT. Its translation: CASSSQRGGADTQYF.

In its sample, this clone was seen a few times. Written as DNA, the CDR3 is TGTGCCAGCAGCCTAGGGGGTGGGGGAATTAATTCACCCCTCCACTTT. It translates to CASSLGGGGINSPLHF. The rearrangement links TRBV27 to TRBJ1-6; tentatively, D is TRBD1 (6 bases). In germline, CDR1 is MNHEY, CDR2 SMNVEV (reference sequence). The ends were cut back, 6 bases at V and 6 bases at J, with 18 bases in the middle. The CDR3 spans 16 residues.

This rearrangement joins TRBV7-2 to TRBJ1-1; no definite D call. Per germline, CDR1 SGHTA and CDR2 FQGNSA. This CDR3 spans 13 amino acids. V lost 1 base and J 7 bases, leaving 10 bases between the germline ends. DNA for the CDR3: TGTGCCAGCAGCTTAGGTCTTCACATTGAAGCTTTCTTT. Its protein is CASSLGLHIEAFF.

This clone appeared a single time. V is TRBV5-4 and J is TRBJ2-3, with D possibly matching TRBD2 (6 bases). CDR1 SGHNT and CDR2 YYREEE come from the germline V gene (reference sequence). The V end lost 3 bases, the J end lost 1 base, and 15 bases lay between the germline ends. There are 16 residues in the CDR3. CDR3: CASSSPGLWGTDTQYF. DNA for the CDR3: TGTGCCAGCAGCTCCCCGGGACTCTGGGGCACAGATACGCAGTATTTT.

V is TRBV28 and J is TRBJ2-5; 7 nucleotides align to TRBD1. This CDR3 region has 15 residues. V trimming: 4 bases; J trimming: 0 bases; junction bases outside the gene matches: 5. Germline V gene data show CDR1 as MDHEN and CDR2 as SYDVKM. CDR3 sequence (DNA): TGTGCCAGCAGTTCCCGGGACAGTCACCAAGAGACCCAGTACTTC. This codes for CASSSRDSHQETQYF.

The rearrangement links TRBV7-9 to TRBJ1-1, with 8 bases matching TRBD1. CDR1 SEHNR and CDR2 FQNEAQ come from the germline V gene (reference sequence). This CDR3 has 16 amino acids. Trimming removed 5 bases from V and 3 bases from J; junction bases left unmatched: 11. CDR3 protein: CASSPLRGQGHTEAFF. CDR3 nucleotide sequence: TGTGCCAGCAGCCCCCTCAGGGGGCAGGGGCACACTGAAGCTTTCTTT.

The V call is TRBV5-1, the J call TRBJ2-7, with 9 bases matching TRBD2. The CDR3 has 16 residues. The germline CDR1 and CDR2 sequences are SGHRS and YFSETQ. Trimming removed 0 bases from V and 3 bases from J; junction bases left unmatched: 7. In DNA form, the CDR3 reads TGCGCCAGCAGCTTGGATGGTCGCGGGGGGGTCTACGAGCAGTACTTC. This gives the protein CASSLDGRGGVYEQYF.

The gene calls are TRBV7-9 and TRBJ2-1, with 8 bases lining up with TRBD2. CDR1 and CDR2 from the germline V gene are SEHNR and FQNEAQ (reference sequence). The CDR3 is made up of 12 amino acids. The V gene end was trimmed by 3 bases and the J gene end by 16 bases; junction bases not matched to a gene: 8. CDR3 sequence (DNA): TGTGCCAGCAGCTTGTCCGGACTAGCAATTTTCTTC. Encoded protein: CASSLSGLAIFF.

This sequence joins TRBV5-4 and TRBJ2-3, with 10 positions matching TRBD2. CDR1 is SGHNT, CDR2 YYREEE, per germline (reference sequence). There are 15 residues in the CDR3. V lost 1 base, J lost 3 bases, and 2 bases stayed unmatched. CDR3 sequence: CASSLKLAGTDTQYF. The CDR3 DNA reads TGTGCCAGCAGCTTGAAACTAGCGGGAACAGATACGCAGTATTTT. Drawing the rest from reference TRBV5-4 and TRBJ2-3, the complete variable domain is ETGVTQSPTHLIKTRGQQVTLRCSSQSGHNTVSWYQQALGQGPQFIFQYYREEENGRGNFPPRFSGLQFPNYSSELNVNALELDDSALYLCASSLKLAGTDTQYFGPGTRLTVL.

This clone was detected a few times. This sequence joins TRBV5-1 and TRBJ2-1, with 11 bases that match TRBD2. Unmatched junction bases numbered 6, after V lost 4 bases and J lost 6 bases. The germline V gene encodes CDR1 SGHRS and CDR2 YFSETQ. The CDR3 extends over 15 amino acids. DNA of the CDR3: TGCGCCAGCAGCATAGCGGGAGGGCCGTTCAATGAGCAGTTCTTC. It yields the protein CASSIAGGPFNEQFF.

The genes are TRBV7-2 and TRBJ1-2; D is perhaps TRBD1 (5 bases). V lost 2 bases and J lost 1, with 11 bases in between. The CDR3 loop spans 15 amino acids. Germline V gene sequence: CDR1 SGHTA, CDR2 FQGNSA. The CDR3 here is CASSLNLGVNYGYTF. CDR3 nucleotides: TGTGCCAGCAGCTTAAACTTAGGGGTTAACTATGGCTACACCTTC.

The chain recombines TRBV27 with TRBJ1-2, with 11 bases matching TRBD1. The CDR3 consists of 14 residues. With V trimmed by 4 bases and J by 7 bases, 5 bases remained unmatched. CDR1 MNHEY and CDR2 SMNVEV come from the germline V gene (reference sequence). CDR3 region: CASSWDRGLGGYTF. The CDR3 DNA reads TGTGCCAGCAGTTGGGACAGGGGGTTGGGTGGCTACACCTTC.

This chain connects TRBV5-6 to TRBJ2-3; 8 nucleotides agree with TRBD2. The germline V gene encodes CDR1 SGHDT and CDR2 YYEEEE. J lost 10 bases, V lost 2 bases, and 12 bases had no gene match. This CDR3 is built from 15 residues. In DNA form, the CDR3 reads TGTGCCAGCAGCTTAGGGGGACTAGGATTTTCTTCGCAGTATTTT. Its translation: CASSLGGLGFSSQYF. Complete variable domain (other parts from reference TRBV5-6 and TRBJ2-3): DAGVTQSPTHLIKTRGQQVTLRCSPKSGHDTVSWYQQALGQGPQFIFQYYEEEERQRGNFPDRFSGHQFPNYSSELNVNALLLGDSALYLCASSLGGLGFSSQYFGPGTRLTVL.

The rearrangement uses TRBV5-1 and TRBJ1-1; TRBD1 might be the D (5 bases). Trimming removed 4 bases from V and 1 base from J, with 14 bases in between. The CDR3 extends over 15 amino acids. Germline assignment: CDR1 SGHRS and CDR2 YFSETQ. The CDR3 coding sequence is TGCGCCAGCAGCCCGGGGGTCGGGGGGAACACTGAAGCTTTCTTT. Its translation: CASSPGVGGNTEAFF.

This clone was counted a few times. This chain joins TRBV4-2 and TRBJ2-3, with 7 bases identical to TRBD2. From germline, CDR1 is LGHNA and CDR2 YNFKEQ. The CDR3 has 16 amino acids. V trimming: 0 bases; J trimming: 6 bases; junction bases outside the gene matches: 9. This CDR3 reads CASSQELGLTRDTQYF. The CDR3 DNA reads as TGTGCCAGCAGCCAAGAGTTGGGACTAACTCGGGATACGCAGTATTTT.

Concerning this clone: A read error may account for a junction end that differs from germline. V usage is TRBV7-9 and J usage is TRBJ1-1; perhaps TRBD1 as D (5 bases). CDR3 length: 15 amino acids. Germline CDR1 is SEHNR and CDR2 is FQNEAQ (reference sequence). The CDR3 coding sequence is TGTTCCAGCAGCTCACAGGACCCAGGGTACACTGAAGCTTTCTTT. Protein sequence: CSSSSQDPGYTEAFF.

There are a few counts of this clone. J is TRBJ1-2 and V is TRBV25-1; 10 bases are shared with TRBD1. Germline CDR1 and CDR2: MGHDK and SYGVNS. The CDR3 has 15 residues. V dropped 5 bases and J dropped 4; count of bases not matched to a gene: 7. The CDR3 nucleotides are TGTGCCAGCAGTTCCTCGACAGGGGGCTTCTATGGCTACACCTTC. Translation: CASSSSTGGFYGYTF.

The genes are TRBV4-2 and TRBJ2-2; possible D gene TRBD2, 6 bases. The CDR3 consists of 16 residues. Between the trimmed V and J ends, which lost 0 bases and 4 bases, there was a span of 12 bases. Germline V gene sequence: CDR1 LGHNA, CDR2 YNFKEQ. The CDR3 here is CASSQETTRGTGELFF. CDR3 nucleotides: TGTGCCAGCAGCCAAGAAACGACTAGAGGCACCGGGGAGCTGTTTTTT.

This clone was observed a few times. The rearrangement links TRBV6-1 to TRBJ2-2, with D unresolved. Germline values: CDR1 MNHNS, CDR2 SASEGT. V gave up 3 bases and J gave up 2 bases, with 10 bases separating them. The CDR3 has 15 amino acids. Here the CDR3 reads CASSEWHINTGELFF. CDR3 DNA: TGTGCCAGCAGTGAGTGGCACATAAACACCGGGGAGCTGTTTTTT.

The rearrangement joins TRBV18 to TRBJ2-2, with a tentative D call TRBD2 (5 bases). Germline lookup yields CDR1 KGHSH and CDR2 LQKENI. CDR3 length equals 14 residues. V shed 7 bases and J shed 5 bases, with 14 bases lying between them. Written as DNA, the CDR3 is TGTGCCAGCTACGGGGTTTTTGAAACCGGGGAGCTGTTTTTT. Its protein product is CASYGVFETGELFF.

The chain combines TRBV7-7 with TRBJ2-3, with 12 bases matching TRBD2. Trimming took 5 bases from V and 5 from J; bases not matched to a gene: 5. Per the germline V gene, CDR1 is SSHAT and CDR2 is FNYEAQ (reference sequence). The CDR3 runs to 15 residues. CDR3 nucleotides: TGTGCCAGCAGCCAAGGACTAGCGGGAAGAGATACGCAGTATTTT. Protein sequence: CASSQGLAGRDTQYF.

This sequence joins TRBV7-2 and TRBJ1-1; D is possibly TRBD1 (6 bases). Germline loops: CDR1 SGHTA, CDR2 FQGNSA. The CDR3 totals 14 residues. Trimming removed 2 bases from V and 4 bases from J, with 11 bases in between. In nucleotides, the CDR3 is TGTGCCAGCAGCTTAAAAGGGGGGGTCACTGAAGCTTTCTTT. This codes for CASSLKGGVTEAFF.

The V gene is TRBV2, the J gene TRBJ2-6; D uncertain. Trimming stripped 6 bases from V and 2 bases from J, with 11 bases between. The CDR3 extends over 15 amino acids. The germline V gene has CDR1 SNHLY and CDR2 FYNNEI. Here the CDR3 reads CASRADTPGANVLTF. The DNA for the CDR3 is TGTGCCAGCAGGGCCGACACCCCTGGGGCCAACGTCCTGACTTTC.

The gene calls are TRBV7-2 and TRBJ2-5; TRBD2 matches at 13 bases. CDR1 is SGHTA and CDR2 is FQGNSA in the germline V gene. The CDR3 is 16 amino acids. Trimming at V came to 4 bases and at J to 5 bases, leaving 7 bases not matched to a gene. CDR3 sequence (DNA): TGTGCCAGCAGCTCCACTAGCGGGAGGGCGACGGAGACCCAGTACTTC. As protein: CASSSTSGRATETQYF.